Included here is one T cell receptor beta chain sequence, with context. Its antigen is not known. Produced via immunoSEQ multiplex PCR; TCRdb's table is partial and in-frame only. This table holds millions of clones, over 85% found once. This record comes from a study of shared clonotypes between healthy human individuals. Overall study: Donors had three CD4 naive, three CD4 memory, two CD8 naive and one CD8 memory plate apiece. Study outcomes and limitations: Naive subsets, compared against memory subsets, generally had larger estimated richness values. Generation probability values for non-shared clonotypes were lower than those for clonotypes shared by all four donors.

The germline CDR1 and CDR2 sequences are SGDLS and YYNGEE. With V trimmed by 0 bases and J by 4 bases, 5 bases remained unmatched. The CDR3 runs 16 residues. Sequences were obtained from naive CD4+ T cells sorted from blood. Subset noted: CD45RA+ positively selected. This sequence originates from a man younger than 35 in good health. The chain employs TRBV9 and TRBJ2-3; TRBD2 agrees at 10 bases. Here the CDR3 DNA reads TGTGCCAGCAGCGTAGCCCAGCGGGGGGGCGCAGATACGCAGTATTTT. Translation gives CASSVAQRGGADTQYF.